This TCR beta chain appears in the sequencing data of a study of T-cell memory formation after mild COVID-19. Comments on this clonotype: The antigen is unknown.

Germline V gives CDR1 SGHKS, CDR2 YYEKEE (reference sequence). Deletions cut 0 bases from V and 4 bases from J, with 11 bases between. The CDR3 is 16 residues long. Each CDR3 protein gets one entry after TCRdb re-called the 5' RACE reads with MiXCR. The table has 450,000 to 650,000 distinct CDR3 sequences, approximately 18% seen once. Study observations and caveats: Contracting clones from day 15 to 85 showed balanced CD4/CD8; later expanders favored CD4+. CM and EM subsets held most contracting CD4+ clones; EMRA held CD8+ ones. The authors left the SARS-CoV-2 specificity of second-wave clones peaking on day 37 unconfirmed.

This chain uses TRBV5-5 with TRBJ2-6, with D perhaps matching TRBD1 or TRBD2 (5 bases each). The origin of this receptor is an adult woman who had mild COVID-19 (a few samples of this study predate the infection). Cell type and time point are not known. The sample consisted of PBMCs or a T cell subset sorted from them (not recorded which). The CDR3 coding sequence is TGTGCCAGCAGCTTGGGTGGGGGTGCCGGGGCCAACGTCCTGACTTTC. Protein: CASSLGGGAGANVLTF.